The 20 T cell receptor beta chains in this list originate from one sample, sequenced in a study of technical replicates of blood from several donors. Only in-frame clones appear in the TCRdb table, and some are missing; sequencing was by immunoSEQ multiplex PCR. The sample has about 50,000 clones, approximately 94% seen once; the top ten hold 0.39%. Sequencing was carried out using T cells isolated from PBMCs. The source is a human donor in good health.

The chain links TRBV7-9 to TRBJ2-5; D perhaps matches TRBD2 (7 bases). Germline V lookup: CDR1 SEHNR, CDR2 FQNEAQ (reference sequence). The length of the CDR3 is 17 residues. Trimming took off 4 bases at V and 5 bases at J, with 23 bases between the two ends. CDR3 protein: CASSSGRGRGLKETQYF. The CDR3 coding sequence is TGTGCCAGCAGCTCCGGTAGAGGGAGGGGGTTAAAGGAGACCCAGTACTTC. The whole variable domain, filled in from reference TRBV7-9 and TRBJ2-5, reads DTGVSQNPRHKITKRGQNVTFRCDPISEHNRLYWYRQTLGQGPEFLTYFQNEAQLEKSRLLSDRFSAERPKGSFSTLEIQRTEQGDSAMYLCASSSGRGRGLKETQYFGPGTRLLVL.

The J gene is TRBJ2-1, the V gene TRBV4-3; the D is unclear. V was shortened by 1 base and J by 5 bases, with 6 bases between the two germline ends. Looked up from germline, CDR1 is LGHNA and CDR2 is YSLEER. The CDR3 covers 13 residues. CDR3 region: CASSQVLDNEQFF. CDR3 nucleotides: TGCGCCAGCAGCCAAGTGTTAGACAATGAGCAGTTCTTC.

This clone was found once. The chain recombines TRBV7-9 with TRBJ1-1; TRBD1 matches at 12 bases. Germline assignment: CDR1 SEHNR and CDR2 FQNEAQ (reference sequence). V lost 4 bases and J lost 0; bases outside the gene matches: 6. This CDR3 is built from 17 residues. The CDR3 sequence: CASSWDRGPLLNTEAFF. Written as DNA, the CDR3 is TGTGCCAGCAGCTGGGACAGGGGGCCCCTCTTGAACACTGAAGCTTTCTTT.

V gene TRBV5-6 combines with J gene TRBJ1-3; D is unclear. Germline V lookup: CDR1 SGHDT, CDR2 YYEEEE. The CDR3 sequence is 15 residues long. Trimming took off 3 bases at V and 1 base at J, with 11 bases between the two ends. CDR3 DNA: TGTGCCAGCAGCTCGTTAGCTGTGTCTGGAAACACCATATATTTT. Translating gives CASSSLAVSGNTIYF.

The chain recombines TRBV28 with TRBJ1-3; 8 bases align to TRBD1. CDR1 is MDHEN and CDR2 is SYDVKM in the germline V gene. V lost 8 bases to trimming and J lost 2 bases; unmatched junction nucleotides: 5. This CDR3 is built from 14 residues. The CDR3 coding sequence is TGTGCCAGCGGGTCCAGGGGGCCTGGAAACACCATATATTTT. Translation gives CASGSRGPGNTIYF.

CDR3 bases: TGTGCCAGCAGTTTAGGAGCGTCTAAATACGAGCAGTACTTC. This gives the protein CASSLGASKYEQYF. The chain joins TRBV28 to TRBJ2-7; D call uncertain. This CDR3 has 14 residues. Per germline, CDR1 MDHEN and CDR2 SYDVKM. The V end lost 2 bases, the J end lost 4 bases, and 12 bases lay between the germline ends.

J is TRBJ1-1 and V is TRBV2; TRBD1 is a possible D gene (6 bases). This CDR3 is 13 amino acids long. The V end was cut by 4 bases, the J end by 6 bases, with 12 bases between. CDR1 SNHLY and CDR2 FYNNEI come from the germline V gene. The CDR3: CASSVRWTAEAFF. CDR3 in DNA: TGTGCCAGCAGTGTGAGATGGACAGCTGAAGCTTTCTTT.

J is TRBJ2-1 and V is TRBV7-2; 10 nucleotides align to TRBD1. Germline assignment: CDR1 SGHTA and CDR2 FQGNSA. This CDR3 spans 18 amino acids. The junction had 7 bases not matched to a gene; V was cut back by 2 bases and J by 0 bases. This chain's CDR3 is CASSLRLTGGASYNEQFF. CDR3 in DNA: TGTGCCAGCAGCTTACGACTGACAGGGGGCGCCTCCTACAATGAGCAGTTCTTC.

The CDR3 DNA sequence: TGCAGCGTTGAATTTACAGACACCGGGGAGCTGTTTTTT. The encoded protein is CSVEFTDTGELFF. V usage is TRBV29-1 and J usage is TRBJ2-2; D remains ambiguous. V was clipped by 2 bases and J by 3 bases, with 7 bases between them. Germline V lookup: CDR1 SQVTM, CDR2 ANQGSEA. The CDR3 is 13 amino acids.

The V call is TRBV29-1, the J call TRBJ2-7; unclear D gene. The CDR3 has 13 residues. Trimming pared 3 bases from V and 0 bases from J, leaving 9 bases between. Germline CDR1 reads SQVTM; CDR2 reads ANQGSEA. For the CDR3, the DNA is TGCAGCGTTGAGACGGAGAACTCCTACGAGCAGTACTTC. Protein: CSVETENSYEQYF.

This clone was picked up one time. This chain joins TRBV10-3 and TRBJ2-2; TRBD2 matches at 12 bases. The CDR3 has 18 amino acids. V lost 0 bases and J lost 4; bases outside the gene matches: 6. Germline V gene lookup returns CDR1 ENHRY and CDR2 SYGVKD. The CDR3 sequence is CAISESASGRASTGELFF. The DNA of the CDR3 is TGTGCCATCAGTGAGTCGGCTAGCGGGAGGGCCAGCACCGGGGAGCTGTTTTTT.

This chain links TRBV4-3 with TRBJ2-5; 10 bases map to TRBD2. This CDR3 contains 15 residues. In germline, CDR1 is LGHNA, CDR2 YSLEER. The trim removed 3 bases at V and 2 bases at J, leaving 3 bases unmatched. The CDR3 loop is CASSHVSGGQETQYF. Written as DNA, the CDR3 is TGCGCCAGCAGCCACGTTAGCGGGGGGCAAGAGACCCAGTACTTC.

The V gene is TRBV29-1, the J gene TRBJ2-2, with no clear D. V shed 3 bases and J shed 3 bases, with 8 bases lying between them. The CDR3 is 13 residues long. The germline gives CDR1 SQVTM, CDR2 ANQGSEA. CDR3 DNA sequence: TGCAGCGTTGACACAGATTACACCGGGGAGCTGTTTTTT. Its translation is CSVDTDYTGELFF.

The chain couples TRBV4-1 to TRBJ2-7, with 8 positions matching TRBD2. V lost 1 base, J lost 0 bases, and 5 bases stayed unmatched. Germline loops: CDR1 MGHRA, CDR2 YSYEKL. The CDR3 totals 16 residues. The CDR3 spells CASSQVAGPSSYEQYF. DNA for the CDR3: TGCGCCAGCAGCCAAGTAGCGGGACCGAGCTCCTACGAGCAGTACTTC.

The chain couples TRBV4-1 to TRBJ2-2, with 7 bases aligning to TRBD2. This CDR3 has 15 amino acids. The germline gives CDR1 MGHRA, CDR2 YSYEKL. V shed 3 bases, J shed 6 bases, and the junction held 7 bases outside the gene matches. The CDR3 spells CASSQAPTSAGELFF. The CDR3 nucleotides are TGCGCCAGCAGCCAGGCCCCCACTAGCGCCGGGGAGCTGTTTTTT.

The CDR3 loop reads CASSSTGTHFNEQFF. Here the CDR3 DNA reads TGTGCCAGCAGCTCAACCGGTACGCACTTCAATGAGCAGTTCTTC. The chain couples TRBV7-9 to TRBJ2-1, with D unclear. Germline loops: CDR1 SEHNR, CDR2 FQNEAQ (reference sequence). The CDR3 loop spans 15 amino acids. Trimming removed 4 bases from V and 6 bases from J, with 16 bases in between.

The chain uses TRBV5-4 and TRBJ1-2, with 9 bases identical to TRBD1. Losses at the gene ends were 4 bases for V and 4 bases for J; bases not matched to a gene: 8. Germline V gene sequence: CDR1 SGHNT, CDR2 YYREEE (reference sequence). The CDR3 extends over 15 amino acids. CDR3 in amino acids: CASSPEQGARYGYTF. The CDR3 DNA follows: TGTGCCAGCAGCCCCGAACAGGGGGCGCGCTATGGCTACACCTTC.

CDR3 nucleotides: TGTGCCAGCAGTTACCGGACTAGCGGAAACAATGAGCAGTTCTTC. This translates into CASSYRTSGNNEQFF. This chain joins TRBV6-5 and TRBJ2-1; 10 bases are a match to TRBD2. With V trimmed by 2 bases and J by 5 bases, 3 bases remained unmatched. The CDR3 has 15 residues. Germline V gene sequence: CDR1 MNHEY, CDR2 SVGAGI.

The J gene is TRBJ1-1, the V gene TRBV7-6; 9 positions match TRBD1. Germline V CDR1 and CDR2: SGHVS, FNYEAQ. CDR3 length: 14 amino acids. Trimming at V came to 6 bases and at J to 4 bases, leaving 6 bases not matched to a gene. CDR3 amino acids: CASRDRGGGTEAFF. The CDR3 region has the DNA TGTGCCAGCAGGGACAGGGGAGGGGGCACTGAAGCTTTCTTT.

The chain recombines TRBV28 with TRBJ1-2; tentatively, D is TRBD1 (5 bases). V was shortened by 8 bases and J by 1 base, with 11 bases between the two germline ends. Germline assignment: CDR1 MDHEN and CDR2 SYDVKM. This CDR3 has 13 amino acids. In nucleotides, the CDR3 is TGTGCCAGCGGGGGGAGCATTAACTATGGCTACACCTTC. Protein product: CASGGSINYGYTF.